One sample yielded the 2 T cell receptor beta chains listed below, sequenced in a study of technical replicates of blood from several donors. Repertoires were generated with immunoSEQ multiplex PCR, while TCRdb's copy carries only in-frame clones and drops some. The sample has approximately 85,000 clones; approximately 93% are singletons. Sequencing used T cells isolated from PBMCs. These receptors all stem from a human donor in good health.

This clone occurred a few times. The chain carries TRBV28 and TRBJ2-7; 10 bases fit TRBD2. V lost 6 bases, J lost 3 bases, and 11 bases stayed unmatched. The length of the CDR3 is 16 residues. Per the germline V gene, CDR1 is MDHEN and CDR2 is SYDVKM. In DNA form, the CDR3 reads TGTGCCAGCAGCTATCAACTAGCGGGACCGCACTACGAGCAGTACTTC. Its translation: CASSYQLAGPHYEQYF.

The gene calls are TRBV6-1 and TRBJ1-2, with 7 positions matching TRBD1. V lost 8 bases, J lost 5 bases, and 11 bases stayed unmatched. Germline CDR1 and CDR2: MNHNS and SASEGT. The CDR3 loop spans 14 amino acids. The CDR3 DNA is TGTGCCAGCGTGGAGGGGGCGATTGAATATGGCTACACCTTC. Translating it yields CASVEGAIEYGYTF.